A selection of T cell receptor beta chains follows, all from one sample in a study of T cells after yellow fever vaccination. MiXCR was run by TCRdb on the 5' RACE reads, yielding one entry per CDR3 protein. The table lists 250,000 or so distinct CDR3 sequences, over 3% of them singletons. Sequencing used PBMCs, obtained 15 days after the yellow fever booster vaccination. These receptors all stem from a man younger than 35 who received the YFV17D yellow fever vaccine. The CDR3 runs from the conserved cysteine through the conserved F or W. Each record gives: clone size, D gene, CDR3 length, J gene, V gene, CDR3 DNA, CDR3 protein. A D gene is named only where the DNA matches it firmly. Clone size is not always given. Where it is, it says once, few, many or a class for expanded clones.

>many|.|14|TRBJ2-1|TRBV6-5
TGTGCCAGCTCTCACAGAGGGACCTACAATGAGCAGTTCTTC
CASSHRGTYNEQFF
>many|TRBD2|14|TRBJ2-7|TRBV20-1
TGCAGTGCTACAATGGGACTATCAGTCTCGTCGCAGTACTTC
CSATMGLSVSSQYF
>many|.|13|TRBJ2-5|TRBV20-1
TGCAGTGCTAGGGGGAGACTAGATGAGACCCAGTACTTC
CSARGRLDETQYF
>many|TRBD2|15|TRBJ2-1|TRBV5-1
TGCGCCAGCAGCTTGGGGCGGGGGATATACAATGAGCAGTTCTTC
CASSLGRGIYNEQFF
>few|.|14|TRBJ2-1|TRBV29-1
TGCAGCGTTGTCGCAGGGATGTCCTACAATGAGCAGTTCTTC
CSVVAGMSYNEQFF
>many|.|16|TRBJ2-3|TRBV4-3
TGCGCCAGCAGCCCCGACGGACTATCTGGCGCAGATACGCAGTATTTT
CASSPDGLSGADTQYF
>many|.|16|TRBJ1-3|TRBV21-1
TGTGCCAGCAGCAAAGCTCGGGGGGCTACTGGAAACACCATATATTTT
CASSKARGATGNTIYF
>many|.|14|TRBJ2-5|TRBV5-1
TGCGCCAGCAGTACTGACCCCCCGTCGGAGACCCAGTACTTC
CASSTDPPSETQYF
>many|.|15|TRBJ1-6|TRBV5-4
TGTGCCAGCAGCTCCTTGACAGTCGCTAATTCACCCCTCCACTTT
CASSSLTVANSPLHF
>many|.|16|TRBJ2-2|TRBV5-1
TGCGCCAGCAGCTTGGTCCTTAGCCCAAACACCGGGGAGCTGTTTTTT
CASSLVLSPNTGELFF
>many|.|15|TRBJ2-2|TRBV11-2
TGTGCCAGCACCAAAGGGATGGAGACCACCGGGGAGCTGTTTTTT
CASTKGMETTGELFF
>many|TRBD1|14|TRBJ1-4|TRBV4-1
TGCGCCAGCAGCACAGGGGAGATCGAGGAAAAACTGTTTTTT
CASSTGEIEEKLFF
>many|.|14|TRBJ2-2|TRBV7-2
TGTGCCAGCAGCTTAGTTTTCCAAACCGGGGAGCTGTTTTTT
CASSLVFQTGELFF
>many|.|15|TRBJ1-3|TRBV21-1
TGTGCCAGCAGCAAAGACAGGGACTCTGGAAACACCATATATTTT
CASSKDRDSGNTIYF
>many|TRBD1|14|TRBJ1-1|TRBV10-3
TGTGCCACTGGACAGGGGGCGAGCCGCACTGAAGCTTTCTTT
CATGQGASRTEAFF
>.|.|14|TRBJ1-5|TRBV19
TGTGCCAGTAGTATGGGCAGGGAGGGCCAGCCCCAGCATTTT
CASSMGREGQPQHF
>many|.|15|TRBJ2-5|TRBV7-6
TGTGCCAGCAGCCCACAGGGCGCCGTGGGGGAGACCCAGTACTTC
CASSPQGAVGETQYF
>many|.|12|TRBJ2-3|TRBV25-1
TGTGCCAGCGCTCGGGACTCAGATACGCAGTATTTT
CASARDSDTQYF
>many|TRBD2|15|TRBJ2-5|TRBV5-1
TGCGCCAGCAGCTCCCAGGCTAGCGGGGTAGAGACCCAGTACTTC
CASSSQASGVETQYF
>many|.|17|TRBJ2-3|TRBV7-7
TGTGCTAGCAGCTTAGAGTATTTGGGGACACACACAGATACGCAGTATTTT
CASSLEYLGTHTDTQYF
>many|TRBD1|15|TRBJ2-5|TRBV5-1
TGCGCCAGCAGCTTGATGGACAGGGCGGTAGAGACCCAGTACTTC
CASSLMDRAVETQYF
>.|.|14|TRBJ1-2|TRBV12-3/TRBV12-4
TGTGCCAGCAGTTTGGTAGGGGGGGAATCTGGCTACACCTTC
CASSLVGGESGYTF
>few|TRBD1|13|TRBJ1-2|TRBV14
TGTGCCAGCAGCCATCAGGGGGCCTATGGCTACACCTTC
CASSHQGAYGYTF
>many|.|13|TRBJ1-1|TRBV7-2
TGTGCCAGCAGCAAGACAGCGAACACTGAAGCTTTCTTT
CASSKTANTEAFF
>many|TRBD2|17|TRBJ2-1|TRBV7-2
TGTGCCAGCAGCTCACCCGGACTAGCGGGGGGGATTGGTGAGCAGTTCTTC
CASSSPGLAGGIGEQFF
>few|TRBD1|13|TRBJ1-2|TRBV12-3/TRBV12-4
TGTGCCAGCAGTCCCTGGACAGGGCAGGGCTACACCTTC
CASSPWTGQGYTF
>many|.|16|TRBJ2-3|TRBV4-1
TGCGCCAGCAGCCACGCATCCGCGCCTAGCACAGATACGCAGTATTTT
CASSHASAPSTDTQYF
>many|TRBD2|13|TRBJ2-1|TRBV20-1
TGCAGTGCAACTAGCGGGGTATCCGGTGAGCAGTTCTTC
CSATSGVSGEQFF
>.|.|15|TRBJ2-5|TRBV7-2
TGTGCCAGCAGCTTAGACAGGGCCCTGCAAAGGACCCAGTACTTC
CASSLDRALQRTQYF
>many|TRBD2|13|TRBJ2-1|TRBV20-1
TGCAGTGCTGGGAGGGGAACCTACAATGAGCAGTTCTTC
CSAGRGTYNEQFF
>many|TRBD2|18|TRBJ2-3|TRBV4-3
TGCGCCAGCAGCCAAGATAGAGGAGCGGGGGGACCCACAGATACGCAGTATTTT
CASSQDRGAGGPTDTQYF
>many|.|14|TRBJ1-3|TRBV7-2
TGTGCCAGCAGCTTAGGGGTGGGATCGTACACCATATATTTT
CASSLGVGSYTIYF
>many|TRBD1|13|TRBJ1-1|TRBV6-5
TGTGCCAGCAGTGACAGGGTCGGCACTGAAGCTTTCTTT
CASSDRVGTEAFF
>large|.|14|TRBJ2-1|TRBV5-6
TGTGCCAGCAGCCCCGAGGGACGGCACAATGAGCAGTTCTTC
CASSPEGRHNEQFF
>many|.|14|TRBJ1-1|TRBV5-6
TGTGCCAGCAGCCGCCGGGGGCCGGACACTGAAGCTTTCTTT
CASSRRGPDTEAFF
>many|.|14|TRBJ1-2|TRBV9
TGTGCCAGCAGCGTAGATCCGGAGGGCTATGGCTACACCTTC
CASSVDPEGYGYTF
>many|.|13|TRBJ2-3|TRBV6-6
TGTGCCAGCAGTTTCCCGGACTGGGATACGCAGTATTTT
CASSFPDWDTQYF
>many|.|14|TRBJ2-5|TRBV25-1
TGTGCCAGCACAGGTCGGGGGTTGTGGGAGACCCAGTACTTC
CASTGRGLWETQYF
>many|.|15|TRBJ2-1|TRBV12-3/TRBV12-4
TGTGCCAGCAGTTATCGGACCCCGACCTACAATGAGCAGTTCTTC
CASSYRTPTYNEQFF
>many|.|11|TRBJ2-7|TRBV27
TGTGCCAGCAATAATTTCTACGAGCAGTACTTC
CASNNFYEQYF
>many|TRBD1|16|TRBJ1-4|TRBV12-3/TRBV12-4
TGTGCCAGCAGTACAGGGGGCTTTCGGAGTAATGAAAAACTGTTTTTT
CASSTGGFRSNEKLFF
>many|.|15|TRBJ2-5|TRBV4-2
TGTGCCAGCAGCCAAGTTGGGCAGGGAGAGGAGACCCAGTACTTC
CASSQVGQGEETQYF
>many|.|16|TRBJ1-4|TRBV6-5
TGTGCCAGCAGTTACTCGGGGTACAGGGACCCTGAAAAACTGTTTTTT
CASSYSGYRDPEKLFF
>few|.|13|TRBJ1-1|TRBV7-2
TGTGCCAGCAGCCGCCGATTGAACACTGAAGCTTTCTTT
CASSRRLNTEAFF
>many|.|18|TRBJ2-7|TRBV2
TGTGCCAGCTCCACCCCAAGACTTCTAGGGGGACCACAATACGAGCAGTACTTC
CASSTPRLLGGPQYEQYF
>many|.|16|TRBJ2-1|TRBV7-2
TGTGCCAGCAGCCCTTACTCGGGGCTCACGTACAATGAGCAGTTCTTC
CASSPYSGLTYNEQFF
>many|TRBD2|16|TRBJ2-7|TRBV7-8
TGTGCCAGCAGCTTACCTCTTGCGGGGGAATTACGAGGGCAGTACTTC
CASSLPLAGELRGQYF
>many|.|16|TRBJ1-6|TRBV12-3/TRBV12-4
TGTGCCAGCAGTTTGTTTGGCGGAAGAAGCAATTCACCCCTCCACTTT
CASSLFGGRSNSPLHF
>many|.|14|TRBJ2-3|TRBV10-3
TGTGCCATCCGTCGGGTCTCTCCCACAGATACGCAGTATTTT
CAIRRVSPTDTQYF
>many|.|15|TRBJ2-1|TRBV5-6
TGTGCCAGCAGCCACGCCCGGGGGCGAAAGGATGAGCAGTTCTTC
CASSHARGRKDEQFF
>many|TRBD2|15|TRBJ2-7|TRBV2
TGTGCCAGCAGTGAAACCGGGACTAGCGGTTACGAGCAGTACTTC
CASSETGTSGYEQYF
>many|.|14|TRBJ2-7|TRBV5-1
TGCGCCAGCAGCTTAATTGAGAGCTCCTACGAGCAGTACTTC
CASSLIESSYEQYF
>many|.|13|TRBJ2-5|TRBV3-1
TGTGCCAGCAGCCGCGACTGGAAAGAGACCCAGTACTTC
CASSRDWKETQYF
>many|.|14|TRBJ2-5|TRBV7-2
TGTGCCAGCAGCTTAGCGGGACTGGAATGGACCCAGTACTTC
CASSLAGLEWTQYF
>.|TRBD1|15|TRBJ1-2|TRBV18
TGTGCCAGCTCAACAGGGGGACGGTTCACGTATGGCTACACCTTC
CASSTGGRFTYGYTF
>many|TRBD1|14|TRBJ2-6|TRBV24-1
TGTGCCACCCAGGGGGCTGCTGGGGCCAACGTCCTGACTTTC
CATQGAAGANVLTF
>many|TRBD1|14|TRBJ2-7|TRBV10-2
TGCGCCAGCATCCTGACAGGGGGCACCTACGAGCAGTACTTC
CASILTGGTYEQYF
>many|.|14|TRBJ2-2|TRBV5-1
TGCGCCAGCAGCTTGGCGGTGGGCACCGGGGAGCTGTTTTTT
CASSLAVGTGELFF
>many|TRBD1|16|TRBJ1-2|TRBV7-9
TGTGCCAGCAGCTTAGCACACAGGGGGCGAGATCATGGCTACACCTTC
CASSLAHRGRDHGYTF